A single sample gave rise to the 32 T cell receptor beta chains below, sequenced in a study of response to subunit inactivated influenza vaccine. TCRdb recomputed calls from the RT-PCR reads with MiXCR, one row per CDR3 protein. The sample consists of around 530,000 distinct CDR3 sequences, 12% of them appearing once. Material: PBMCs from blood, obtained on the day of vaccination. These receptors were taken from a man aged 50 to 59 who received an inactivated influenza vaccine.

This clonotype was recorded a few times. J is TRBJ1-3 and V is TRBV5-1; the D gene is possibly TRBD1 (5 bases). Between the trimmed V and J ends, which lost 0 bases and 0 bases, there was a span of 13 bases. The CDR3 extends over 17 amino acids. Germline loops: CDR1 SGHRS, CDR2 YFSETQ. The CDR3 DNA sequence: TGCGCCAGCAGCTTGGGTAGCAGGGACTCCTCTGGAAACACCATATATTTT. Residues: CASSLGSRDSSGNTIYF.

This clonotype showed up many times. The chain employs TRBV29-1 and TRBJ1-1, with D unclear. V was trimmed by 5 bases and J by 0 bases, leaving 10 bases between them. Germline V lookup: CDR1 SQVTM, CDR2 ANQGSEA. CDR3 length: 13 amino acids. The CDR3, as DNA: TGCAGCGTTTACAGCGTCATGAACACTGAAGCTTTCTTT. It is translated as CSVYSVMNTEAFF.

The chain joins TRBV5-1 to TRBJ2-7; D might be TRBD2 (5 bases). The CDR3 loop spans 14 amino acids. Trimming removed 4 bases from V and 3 bases from J, with 14 bases in between. The germline V gene encodes CDR1 SGHRS and CDR2 YFSETQ. The CDR3 nucleotides read TGCGCCAGCAGCCTAAGCGGTGCTGACTACGAGCAGTACTTC. It specifies CASSLSGADYEQYF.

This clonotype was detected only a few times. The rearrangement joins TRBV24-1 to TRBJ2-1; D is undetermined. Trimming shortened V by 4 bases and J by 7 bases, and 22 bases separated the two germline ends. The CDR3 is 17 amino acids. Germline V CDR1 and CDR2: KGHDR, SFDVKD. CDR3 in DNA: TGTGCCACCAGTGACTCAACTCCACTCCAGGTAGGGAATGAGCAGTTCTTC. It codes for CATSDSTPLQVGNEQFF.

The table lists this clonotype with many counts. The chain is built from TRBV7-2 and TRBJ2-5, with a tentative D call TRBD1 (7 bases). V shed 2 bases and J shed 4 bases, with 11 bases lying between them. The CDR3 length is 14 residues. The V gene's germline CDR1 is SGHTA and CDR2 FQGNSA. The CDR3 bases are TGTGCCAGCAGCTTAAGACAGGGAGGAGAGACCCAGTACTTC. Protein: CASSLRQGGETQYF.

The chain employs TRBV12-3 or TRBV12-4 and TRBJ2-1; D not resolved. CDR3 length: 12 residues. V was pared by 3 bases and J by 7 bases, with 7 bases between. The CDR3 region has the DNA TGTGCCAGCAGTTTGTATCGGAATGAGCAGTTCTTC. Translating gives CASSLYRNEQFF.

The genes are TRBV7-2 and TRBJ2-1, with 7 bases fitting TRBD1. This CDR3 is 14 amino acids long. CDR1 is SGHTA, CDR2 FQGNSA, per germline. With V trimmed by 7 bases and J by 4 bases, 7 bases remained unmatched. In nucleotides, the CDR3 is TGTGCCAGCAAAAACAGGGGAGATTACAATGAGCAGTTCTTC. Its translation is CASKNRGDYNEQFF.

This clonotype was picked up a small number of times. The V gene is TRBV7-2, the J gene TRBJ2-6; D not resolved. Germline assignment: CDR1 SGHTA and CDR2 FQGNSA. V dropped 5 bases and J dropped 0 bases, with 8 bases sitting between them. This CDR3 has 15 amino acids. CDR3 sequence reads: CASSRRTSGANVLTF. CDR3 bases: TGTGCCAGCAGCCGGCGCACCTCTGGGGCCAACGTCCTGACTTTC.

This clonotype was detected ten times or more. This sequence joins TRBV4-3 and TRBJ1-4; weak D call: TRBD1 (5 bases). Trimming removed 0 bases at V and 3 bases at J, with 11 bases between. The CDR3 length is 16 residues. Germline loops: CDR1 LGHNA, CDR2 YSLEER. CDR3 protein: CASSQDLGQANEKLFF. In DNA form, the CDR3 reads TGCGCCAGCAGCCAAGATTTGGGGCAGGCTAATGAAAAACTGTTTTTT.

This clonotype was seen a handful of times. This chain links TRBV7-8 with TRBJ1-5; 7 nucleotides match TRBD1. Germline V CDR1 and CDR2: SGHVS, FQNEAQ. The CDR3 extends over 15 amino acids. J gave up 4 bases and V 2 bases, and 5 bases lay outside the gene matches. This chain's CDR3 is CASSLKQGINQPQHF. The DNA for the CDR3 is TGTGCCAGCAGCTTAAAACAGGGGATAAATCAGCCCCAGCATTTT.

In this sample, this clonotype turned up a few times. The chain couples TRBV7-9 to TRBJ1-2, with TRBD1 identical over 7 bases. The germline gives CDR1 SEHNR, CDR2 FQNEAQ (reference sequence). V lost 4 bases and J lost 4; bases outside the gene matches: 9. The CDR3 length is 15 residues. CDR3: CASSSQTGLPYGYTF. The CDR3 DNA sequence: TGTGCCAGCAGCTCCCAGACAGGGCTACCCTATGGCTACACCTTC.

The chain recombines TRBV7-9 with TRBJ2-1; D not certain. The V end was cut by 3 bases, the J end by 5 bases, with 8 bases between. The length of the CDR3 is 13 residues. Germline lookup yields CDR1 SEHNR and CDR2 FQNEAQ (reference sequence). CDR3 nucleotide sequence: TGTGCCAGCAGCTTGCCCTCGGACAATGAGCAGTTCTTC. This gives the protein CASSLPSDNEQFF.

The V and J genes are TRBV30 and TRBJ1-1; the D is unclear. Germline values: CDR1 GTSNPN, CDR2 SVGIG (reference sequence). The CDR3 runs 12 residues. Trimming took 2 bases from V and 8 from J, leaving 12 bases between them. The CDR3 sequence is CAWSTSWGEAFF. The CDR3 nucleotides read TGTGCCTGGAGTACGTCCTGGGGAGAAGCTTTCTTT.

In this sample, this clonotype turned up many times. CDR3 DNA: TGCAGTGCTAGGGGGGCTAGCGGGTACAATGAGCAGTTCTTC. This translates into CSARGASGYNEQFF. The rearrangement links TRBV20-1 to TRBJ2-1; TRBD2 agrees at 8 bases. The CDR3 has 14 amino acids. V was clipped by 3 bases and J by 4 bases; unmatched bases: 5. Germline values: CDR1 DFQATT, CDR2 SNEGSKA (reference sequence).

The chain recombines TRBV20-1 with TRBJ2-7; D perhaps matches TRBD2 (5 bases). The CDR3 has 14 amino acids. The V gene's germline CDR1 is DFQATT and CDR2 SNEGSKA (reference sequence). V lost 3 bases and J lost 3, with 15 bases in between. The CDR3 sequence is CSASQLRRYYEQYF. In DNA form, the CDR3 reads TGCAGTGCTAGCCAACTAAGGAGGTACTACGAGCAGTACTTC.

In this sample, this clonotype turned up many times. A much larger clone is a single base away; this may be a read error. The rearrangement uses TRBV12-3 or TRBV12-4 and TRBJ2-1, with TRBD2 matching 16 bases. The CDR3 is made up of 19 amino acids. The CDR3 loop is CACSSGTSGRARSYNEQFF. CDR3 in DNA: TGTGCCTGCAGTTCAGGGACTAGCGGGAGGGCCAGGTCCTACAATGAGCAGTTCTTC.

This clonotype was detected only a few times. The chain joins TRBV20-1 to TRBJ1-5; no firm D call. The V end was cut by 0 bases, the J end by 4 bases, with 7 bases between. Per germline, CDR1 DFQATT and CDR2 SNEGSKA (reference sequence). The CDR3 extends over 13 amino acids. The CDR3 DNA follows: TGCAGTGCTAGAGATCCAGTTAATCAGCCCCAGCATTTT. It translates to CSARDPVNQPQHF.

In its sample, this clonotype was seen many times. The CDR3 reads CATSPADRGMGNEQFF. Here the CDR3 DNA reads TGTGCCACCAGTCCGGCGGACAGAGGAATGGGGAATGAGCAGTTCTTC. This chain links TRBV24-1 with TRBJ2-1; D might be TRBD1 (6 bases). V lost 6 bases, J lost 7 bases, and 21 bases lay in between. CDR3 length: 16 amino acids. Germline V lookup: CDR1 KGHDR, CDR2 SFDVKD.

The J gene is TRBJ2-3, the V gene TRBV5-1; D may match TRBD1 or TRBD2 (5 bases each). The CDR3 extends over 15 amino acids. Germline assignment: CDR1 SGHRS and CDR2 YFSETQ. Between the trimmed V and J ends, which lost 2 bases and 0 bases, there was a span of 10 bases. The CDR3 spells CASSFEGPSTDTQYF. CDR3 DNA: TGCGCCAGCAGCTTCGAGGGGCCCAGCACAGATACGCAGTATTTT.

This rearrangement joins TRBV12-3 or TRBV12-4 to TRBJ2-4; 7 bases are shared with TRBD2. V lost 4 bases, J lost 7 bases, and 10 bases stayed unmatched. The CDR3 has 15 amino acids. The CDR3 DNA reads TGTGCCAGCAGTTCCCAGCCTAGCGGTTTGAACATTCAGTACTTC. It translates to CASSSQPSGLNIQYF.

This clonotype was observed many times. J is TRBJ2-5 and V is TRBV12-3 or TRBV12-4; perhaps D is TRBD1 or TRBD2 (5 bases each). The CDR3 is made up of 13 amino acids. The germline V and J ends were trimmed by 0 bases and 5 bases, with 7 bases remaining between them. The CDR3 nucleotides read TGTGCCAGCAGTTTAGCAGGGACCGAGACCCAGTACTTC. The encoded protein is CASSLAGTETQYF.

V and J are TRBV5-1 and TRBJ2-5, with a weak D call TRBD1 (5 bases). Per the germline V gene, CDR1 is SGHRS and CDR2 is YFSETQ. V was clipped by 4 bases and J by 0 bases, with 10 bases between them. The CDR3 runs 14 residues. The CDR3 DNA reads as TGCGCCAGCAGCCATGCAGGGAACCAAGAGACCCAGTACTTC. Amino acids: CASSHAGNQETQYF. The full variable domain, rest sourced from reference TRBV5-1 and TRBJ2-5, is KAGVTQTPRYLIKTRGQQVTLSCSPISGHRSVSWYQQTPGQGLQFLFEYFSETQRNKGNFPGRFSGRQFSNSRSEMNVSTLELGDSALYLCASSHAGNQETQYFGPGTRLLVL.

This clonotype has more than one count but fewer than ten. The rearrangement links TRBV6-6 to TRBJ2-3; TRBD2 might be the D (5 bases). V was pared by 2 bases and J by 11 bases, with 11 bases between. The CDR3 totals 12 residues. Germline V gene data show CDR1 as MNHNY and CDR2 as SVGAGI (reference sequence). The CDR3 DNA follows: TGTGCCAGCAGTTACGTCGACTACTTGCAGTATTTT. It yields the protein CASSYVDYLQYF.

This clonotype was recorded a few times. The chain couples TRBV7-8 to TRBJ2-5; D may be TRBD1 (5 bases). V was clipped by 1 base and J by 0 bases, with 15 bases between them. Germline V lookup: CDR1 SGHVS, CDR2 FQNEAQ. The CDR3 contains 17 residues. The CDR3 nucleotides read TGTGCCAGCAGCTTAGGGGTTCTAGGGGTCTACCAAGAGACCCAGTACTTC. This encodes CASSLGVLGVYQETQYF.

This clonotype has only a few counts. V gene TRBV29-1 combines with J gene TRBJ2-3, with TRBD1 matching over 7 bases. The germline V gene encodes CDR1 SQVTM and CDR2 ANQGSEA. V gave up 4 bases and J gave up 0 bases; unmatched junction bases: 10. This CDR3 spans 16 amino acids. The CDR3 spells CSVGGFRDRSTDTQYF. The CDR3 region has the DNA TGCAGCGTTGGGGGTTTCCGGGACAGAAGCACAGATACGCAGTATTTT.

This clonotype was detected a few times. The rearrangement joins TRBV7-2 to TRBJ1-2, with D possibly TRBD1 on 5 matching bases. CDR1 is SGHTA and CDR2 is FQGNSA in the germline V gene. The V and J ends lost 7 bases and 0 bases respectively, with 12 bases between them. The CDR3 is 14 amino acids. The CDR3 nucleotides read TGTGCCAGCATGAGGGACTTTACTAACTATGGCTACACCTTC. It specifies CASMRDFTNYGYTF.

The table lists this clonotype with a few counts. The chain has TRBV18 and TRBJ2-2, with 9 positions matching TRBD2. Germline V lookup: CDR1 KGHSH, CDR2 LQKENI. This CDR3 is 19 amino acids long. Losses at the gene ends were 3 bases for V and 3 bases for J; bases not matched to a gene: 14. For the CDR3, the DNA is TGTGCCAGCTCACCGCAACAGCCAATTATAGCGGGGGACACCGGGGAGCTGTTTTTT. It specifies CASSPQQPIIAGDTGELFF.

This sequence joins TRBV7-2 and TRBJ2-3, with 9 bases aligning to TRBD2. CDR1 and CDR2 from the germline V gene are SGHTA and FQGNSA. V shed 3 bases and J 5 bases; nucleotides not matched to a gene: 6. The CDR3 spans 15 residues. As DNA, the CDR3 is TGTGCCAGCAGCTTTTTAGCGGGGGCCCAAGATACGCAGTATTTT. Its translation: CASSFLAGAQDTQYF.

The V gene is TRBV7-2, the J gene TRBJ1-2, with D perhaps matching TRBD1 (5 bases). This CDR3 spans 15 amino acids. Germline CDR1 SGHTA, CDR2 FQGNSA. V gave up 1 base and J gave up 2 bases, with 11 bases separating them. The CDR3 here is CASSLGLAGNYGYTF. CDR3 DNA: TGTGCCAGCAGCTTAGGGCTTGCAGGGAACTATGGCTACACCTTC.

This clonotype was picked up a small number of times. This rearrangement joins TRBV29-1 to TRBJ2-7; D remains ambiguous. This CDR3 comprises 12 residues. CDR1 is SQVTM and CDR2 is ANQGSEA in the germline V gene. V lost 5 bases to trimming and J lost 2 bases, with 10 bases between them. The CDR3 loop reads CSVSDLAYEQYF. The CDR3, as DNA: TGCAGCGTTTCCGACTTAGCCTACGAGCAGTACTTC.

The chain recombines TRBV2 with TRBJ2-6; D gene uncertain. CDR1 and CDR2 from the germline V gene are SNHLY and FYNNEI. This CDR3 comprises 16 residues. Trimming removed 10 bases from V and 0 bases from J, with 16 bases in between. This CDR3 is CATPSLGFSGANVLTF. The CDR3 region has the DNA TGTGCCACCCCCAGTTTGGGATTCTCTGGGGCCAACGTCCTGACTTTC. Combining the CDR3 with reference TRBV2 and TRBJ2-6 gives the whole variable domain EPEVTQTPSHQVTQMGQEVILRCVPISNHLYFYWYRQILGQKVEFLVSFYNNEISEKSEIFDDQFSVERPDGSNFTLKIRSTKLEDSAMYFCATPSLGFSGANVLTFGAGSRLTVL.

This clonotype has just a few counts. The rearrangement joins TRBV20-1 to TRBJ2-1; tentative D call: TRBD2 (5 bases). Germline assignment: CDR1 DFQATT and CDR2 SNEGSKA (reference sequence). The CDR3 consists of 13 residues. Trimming took 0 bases from V and 11 from J, leaving 14 bases between them. The CDR3 region has the DNA TGCAGTGCTAGAGATTTGGGGAGCCCAAAGCAGTTCTTC. It translates to CSARDLGSPKQFF.